This TCR beta chain was profiled in a study of cytomegalovirus exposure and HLA in healthy donors. Across the whole study: Out of about 410 genotyped donors, around 80% belonged to the Caucasian-associated ancestry cluster.

Study-level points and caveats: Presence/absence results assume similar sequencing depth per donor, which may not hold.

PCR used 60 Vbeta primers and 13 Jbeta primers. Data came from immunoSEQ multiplex PCR; TCRdb stores just in-frame clones and leaves some out. This table holds 150,000 or so clones, about 82% found once. This clone was recorded once. Its specificity is not known. This same CDR3 is encoded by further DNA sequences in the sample. The sample was PBMCs. The TCR originated in a female donor in good health and CMV-seronegative.

This CDR3 is CASSLEAGGPNEQYF. The CDR3 bases are TGCGCCAGCAGCTTGGAAGCCGGGGGGCCTAACGAGCAGTACTTC. The chain uses TRBV5-1 and TRBJ2-7; weak D call: TRBD2 (7 bases). There are 15 residues in the CDR3. V was cut by 0 bases and J by 5 bases, with 15 bases left in between. The V gene's germline CDR1 is SGHRS and CDR2 YFSETQ.